One T cell receptor beta chain is described in this entry. Its target is unknown. CDR1 is LNHDA and CDR2 is SQIVND in the germline V gene (reference sequence). V shed 5 bases and J shed 1 base, with 15 bases lying between them. The CDR3 sequence is 16 residues long. The sample comes from a study of Graves' ophthalmopathy and Graves' hyperthyroidism. The PBMCs had their origin in roughly 10 ml of fresh peripheral blood. Whole-study findings and limits: Among expanded thyroid clonotypes above 0.001 frequency, most also occurred in blood.

CDR3 regions of TCR beta were amplified from RNA transcripts. The first round was an RT-PCR with HTBI primers, and the second round was a multiplex PCR. A single record per CDR3 protein comes from TCRdb applying MiXCR to the multiplex PCR reads. In the table there are about 660,000 distinct CDR3 sequences, over 40% of which are singletons. The chain is built from TRBV19 and TRBJ1-5, with D unclear. This receptor was identified in an adult man with Graves' ophthalmopathy. What was sequenced was peripheral blood. The DNA for the CDR3 is TGTGCCAGTAGTCCCACCTTCATCGGGAGCAATCAGCCCCAGCATTTT. This translates into CASSPTFIGSNQPQHF.